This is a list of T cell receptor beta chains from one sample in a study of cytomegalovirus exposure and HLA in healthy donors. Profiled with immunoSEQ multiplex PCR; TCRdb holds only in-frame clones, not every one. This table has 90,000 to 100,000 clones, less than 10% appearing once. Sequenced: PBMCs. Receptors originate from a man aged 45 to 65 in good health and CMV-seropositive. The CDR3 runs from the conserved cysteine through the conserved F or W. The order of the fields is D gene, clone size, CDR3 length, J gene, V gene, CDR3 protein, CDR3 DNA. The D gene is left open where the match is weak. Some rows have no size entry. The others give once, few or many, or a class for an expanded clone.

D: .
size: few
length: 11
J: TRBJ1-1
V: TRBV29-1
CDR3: CSAGMSLEAFF
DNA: TGCAGCGCGGGGATGTCGCTGGAAGCTTTCTTT

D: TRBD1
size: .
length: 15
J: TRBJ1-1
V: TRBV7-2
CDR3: CASSLGGAGGTEAFF
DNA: TGTGCCAGCAGCTTAGGGGGGGCAGGGGGCACTGAAGCTTTCTTT

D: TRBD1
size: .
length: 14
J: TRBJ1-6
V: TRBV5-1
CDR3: CASSPGQGGSPLHF
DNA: TGCGCCAGCAGCCCCGGACAGGGAGGATCACCCCTCCACTTT

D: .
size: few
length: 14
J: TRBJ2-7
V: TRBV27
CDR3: CASSSTGIGYEQYF
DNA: TGTGCCAGCAGTAGTACGGGAATTGGGTACGAGCAGTACTTC

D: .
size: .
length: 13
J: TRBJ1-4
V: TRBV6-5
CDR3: CASSPSSNEKLFF
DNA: TGTGCCAGCAGCCCCAGTTCGAATGAAAAACTGTTTTTT

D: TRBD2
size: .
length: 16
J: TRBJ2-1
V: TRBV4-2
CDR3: CASSQVGREAYNEQFF
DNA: TGTGCCAGCAGCCAAGTCGGGCGGGAGGCCTACAATGAGCAGTTCTTC

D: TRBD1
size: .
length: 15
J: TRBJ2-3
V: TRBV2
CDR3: CASSDEQGATDTQYF
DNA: TGTGCCAGCAGTGATGAACAGGGGGCAACAGATACGCAGTATTTT

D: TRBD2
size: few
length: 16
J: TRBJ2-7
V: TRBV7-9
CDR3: CASSLNSGISSYEQYF
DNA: TGTGCCAGCAGCTTAAATAGCGGGATTTCCTCCTACGAGCAGTACTTC

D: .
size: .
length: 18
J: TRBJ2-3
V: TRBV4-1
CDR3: CASSQDLRGRGSTDTQYF
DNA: TGCGCCAGCAGCCAAGATCTTCGTGGGAGGGGGAGCACAGATACGCAGTATTTT

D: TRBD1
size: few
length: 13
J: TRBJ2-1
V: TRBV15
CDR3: CATELGTGAEQFF
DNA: TGTGCCACCGAACTTGGGACAGGGGCTGAGCAGTTCTTC

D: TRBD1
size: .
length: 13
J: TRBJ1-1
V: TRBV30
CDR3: CAWRDRGYTEAFF
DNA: TGTGCCTGGAGGGACAGGGGGTACACTGAAGCTTTCTTT

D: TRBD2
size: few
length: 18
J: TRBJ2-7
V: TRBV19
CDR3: CASSIGTSGEPSSYEQYF
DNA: TGTGCCAGTAGTATCGGGACTAGCGGGGAACCCAGCTCCTACGAGCAGTACTTC

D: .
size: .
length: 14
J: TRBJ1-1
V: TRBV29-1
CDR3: CSVDRGSGNTEAFF
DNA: TGCAGCGTTGACAGGGGAAGTGGGAACACTGAAGCTTTCTTT

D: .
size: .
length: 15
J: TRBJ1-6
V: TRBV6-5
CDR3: CASREPSSYNSPLHF
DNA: TGTGCCAGCAGGGAGCCAAGCTCCTATAATTCACCCCTCCACTTT

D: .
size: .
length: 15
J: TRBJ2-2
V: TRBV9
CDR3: CASSVEEGNTGELFF
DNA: TGTGCCAGCAGCGTAGAAGAGGGAAACACCGGGGAGCTGTTTTTT

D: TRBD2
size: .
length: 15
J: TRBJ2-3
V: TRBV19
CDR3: CASSPGAGGTDTQYF
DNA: TGTGCCAGTTCCCCCGGGGCGGGGGGCACAGATACGCAGTATTTT

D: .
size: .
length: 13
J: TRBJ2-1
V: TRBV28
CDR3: CASSSGLPGEQFF
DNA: TGTGCCAGCAGTTCGGGACTTCCCGGGGAGCAGTTCTTC

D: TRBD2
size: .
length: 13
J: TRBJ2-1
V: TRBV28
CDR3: CASNKAGRGEQFF
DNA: TGTGCCAGCAATAAAGCGGGGAGAGGTGAGCAGTTCTTC

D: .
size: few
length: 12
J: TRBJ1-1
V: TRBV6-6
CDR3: CASSRRDTEAFF
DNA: TGTGCCAGCAGCCGCCGGGACACTGAAGCTTTCTTT

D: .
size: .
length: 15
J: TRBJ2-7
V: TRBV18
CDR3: CASSPTSGTPYEQYF
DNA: TGTGCCAGCTCACCCACCTCCGGGACACCCTACGAGCAGTACTTC

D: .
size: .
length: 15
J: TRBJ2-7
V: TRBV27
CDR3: CASSLEGGLLGEQYF
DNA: TGTGCCAGCAGTTTAGAGGGAGGCCTTTTAGGAGAGCAGTACTTC

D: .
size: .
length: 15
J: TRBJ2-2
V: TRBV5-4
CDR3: CASSFQGANTGELFF
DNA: TGTGCCAGCAGCTTTCAGGGTGCGAACACCGGGGAGCTGTTTTTT

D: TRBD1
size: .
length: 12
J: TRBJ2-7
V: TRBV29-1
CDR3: CSAGQGNYEQYF
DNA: TGCAGCGCAGGACAGGGGAACTACGAGCAGTACTTC

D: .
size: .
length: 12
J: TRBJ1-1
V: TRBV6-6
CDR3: CASSRYNTEAFF
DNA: TGTGCCAGCAGTCGCTATAACACTGAAGCTTTCTTT

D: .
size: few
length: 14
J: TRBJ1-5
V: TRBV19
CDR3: CASSIPTGLQPQHF
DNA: TGTGCCAGTAGTATACCAACGGGACTTCAGCCCCAGCATTTT

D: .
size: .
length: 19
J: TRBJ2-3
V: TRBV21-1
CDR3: CASSKGLAGDVHSTDTQYF
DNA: TGTGCCAGCAGCAAAGGACTAGCGGGAGATGTTCACAGCACAGATACGCAGTATTTT

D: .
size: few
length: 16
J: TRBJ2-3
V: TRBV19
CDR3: CASSIRGGASTDTQYF
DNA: TGTGCCAGTAGTATAAGGGGGGGGGCATCAACAGATACGCAGTATTTT

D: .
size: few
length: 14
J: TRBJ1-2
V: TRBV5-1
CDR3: CASSLGQPTYGYTF
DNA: TGCGCCAGCAGCTTGGGACAGCCTACTTATGGCTACACCTTC

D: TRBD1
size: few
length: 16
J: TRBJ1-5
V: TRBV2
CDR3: CASSDSDRGYNQPQHF
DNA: TGTGCCAGCAGTGACAGTGACAGGGGCTACAATCAGCCCCAGCATTTT

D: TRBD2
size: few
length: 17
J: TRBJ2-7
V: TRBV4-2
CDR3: CASSHILRLAVAYEQYF
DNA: TGTGCCAGCAGCCATATATTGCGACTAGCGGTAGCCTACGAGCAGTACTTC

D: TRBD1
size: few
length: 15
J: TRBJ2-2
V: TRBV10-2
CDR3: CASEPGQENTGELFF
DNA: TGCGCCAGTGAACCGGGACAGGAGAACACCGGGGAGCTGTTTTTT

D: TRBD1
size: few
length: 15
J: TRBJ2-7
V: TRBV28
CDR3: CASRSGGTGPHEQYF
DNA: TGTGCCAGCAGGTCTGGAGGGACAGGGCCCCACGAGCAGTACTTC

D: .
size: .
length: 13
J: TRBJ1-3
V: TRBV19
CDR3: CASSTDRGNTIYF
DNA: TGTGCCAGTAGTACCGACAGGGGAAACACCATATATTTT

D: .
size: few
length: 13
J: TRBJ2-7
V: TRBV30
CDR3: CAWSRGRGYEQYF
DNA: TGTGCCTGGAGTCGAGGAAGGGGCTACGAGCAGTACTTC

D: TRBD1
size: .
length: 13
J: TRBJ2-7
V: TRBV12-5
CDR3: CASARDRAYEQYF
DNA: TGTGCTAGTGCCCGGGACAGGGCCTACGAGCAGTACTTC

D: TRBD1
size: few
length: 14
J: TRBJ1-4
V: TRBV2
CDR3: CASSNDRVDEKLFF
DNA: TGTGCCAGCAGCAATGACAGGGTTGATGAAAAACTGTTTTTT

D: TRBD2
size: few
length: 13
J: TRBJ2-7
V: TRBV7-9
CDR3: CASSPGLAGEQYF
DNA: TGTGCCAGCAGCCCTGGACTAGCGGGCGAGCAGTACTTC

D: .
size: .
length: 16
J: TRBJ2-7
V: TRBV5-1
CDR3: CASSAGGTTASYEQYF
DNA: TGCGCCAGCAGCGCAGGGGGGACAACTGCCTCCTACGAGCAGTACTTC

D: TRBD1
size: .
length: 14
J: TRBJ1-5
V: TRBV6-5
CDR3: CASSQDRGRQPQHF
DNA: TGTGCCAGCAGTCAGGACAGGGGGCGTCAGCCCCAGCATTTT

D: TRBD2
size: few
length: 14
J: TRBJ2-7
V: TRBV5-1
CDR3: CASSLVGRGNEQYF
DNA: TGCGCCAGCAGCTTGGTCGGGAGGGGAAACGAGCAGTACTTC

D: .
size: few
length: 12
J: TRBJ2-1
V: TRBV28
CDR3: CASSLRLYEQFF
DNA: TGTGCCAGCAGTCTTCGACTCTATGAGCAGTTCTTC

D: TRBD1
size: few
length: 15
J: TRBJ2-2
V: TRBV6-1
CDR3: CASSRDRGASGELFF
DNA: TGTGCCAGCAGCCGGGACAGGGGAGCATCCGGGGAGCTGTTTTTT

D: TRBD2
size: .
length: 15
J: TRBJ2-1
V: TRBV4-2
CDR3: CASTRGGGAYNEQFF
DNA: TGTGCCAGCACCCGGGGGGGAGGAGCCTACAATGAGCAGTTCTTC

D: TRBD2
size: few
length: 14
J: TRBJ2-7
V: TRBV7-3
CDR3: CASSLTGGPDEQYF
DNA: TGTGCCAGCAGCTTAACGGGAGGGCCTGACGAGCAGTACTTC

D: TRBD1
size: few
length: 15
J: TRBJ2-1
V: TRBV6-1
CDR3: CASSEDGLDRGKQFF
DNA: TGTGCCAGCAGTGAAGATGGCCTGGACAGGGGAAAGCAGTTCTTC

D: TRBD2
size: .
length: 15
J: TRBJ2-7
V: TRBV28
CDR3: CASSLRTSGNHEQYF
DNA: TGTGCCAGCAGTTTAAGAACTAGCGGGAACCACGAGCAGTACTTC

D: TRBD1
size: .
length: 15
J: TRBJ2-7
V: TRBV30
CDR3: CAGLGWGTGQGEQYF
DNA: TGTGCCGGCCTAGGGTGGGGGACAGGGCAGGGTGAGCAGTACTTC

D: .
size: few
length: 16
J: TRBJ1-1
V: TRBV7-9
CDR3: CASSPRGGRGGTEAFF
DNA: TGTGCCAGCAGCCCCCGGGGGGGGCGAGGGGGCACTGAAGCTTTCTTT

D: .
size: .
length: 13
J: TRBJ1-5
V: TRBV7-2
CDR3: CASSLKAKLPQHF
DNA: TGTGCCAGCAGCTTAAAAGCAAAATTGCCCCAGCATTTT

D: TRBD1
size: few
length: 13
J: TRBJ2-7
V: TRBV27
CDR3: CASRGQTVYEQYF
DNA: TGTGCCAGCAGGGGACAGACGGTTTACGAGCAGTACTTC

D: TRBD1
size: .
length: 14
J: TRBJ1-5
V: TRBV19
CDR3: CASGSQGAGQPQHF
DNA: TGTGCCAGTGGATCACAGGGGGCGGGTCAGCCCCAGCATTTT

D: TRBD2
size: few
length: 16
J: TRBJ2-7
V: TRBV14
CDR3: CASSPNGLAVLYEQYF
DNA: TGTGCCAGCAGCCCAAACGGACTAGCAGTCCTCTACGAGCAGTACTTC

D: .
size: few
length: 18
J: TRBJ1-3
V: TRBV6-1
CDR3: CASSEAGAGQGSGNTIYF
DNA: TGTGCCAGCAGTGAAGCAGGTGCAGGGCAGGGATCTGGAAACACCATATATTTT

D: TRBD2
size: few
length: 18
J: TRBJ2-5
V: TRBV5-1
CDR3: CASSAAGTSGRPGETQYF
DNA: TGCGCCAGCAGCGCGGCCGGGACTAGCGGGAGGCCCGGGGAGACCCAGTACTTC

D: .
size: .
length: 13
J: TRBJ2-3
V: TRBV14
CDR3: CASSQYYGDTQYF
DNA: TGTGCCAGCAGCCAATACTACGGAGATACGCAGTATTTT

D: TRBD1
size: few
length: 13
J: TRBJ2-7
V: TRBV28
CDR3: CASSTGTGYEQYF
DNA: TGTGCCAGCAGTACCGGGACAGGATACGAGCAGTACTTC

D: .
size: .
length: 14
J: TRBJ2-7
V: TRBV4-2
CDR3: CASSQGGNSYEQYF
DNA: TGTGCCAGCAGCCAAGGCGGGAACTCCTACGAGCAGTACTTC

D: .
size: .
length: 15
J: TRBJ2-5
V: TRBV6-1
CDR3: CASRSVPTSQETQYF
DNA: TGTGCCAGCAGATCGGTCCCGACAAGCCAAGAGACCCAGTACTTC

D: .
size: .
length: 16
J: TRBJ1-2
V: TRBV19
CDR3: CASSSIGLGSPYGYTF
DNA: TGTGCCAGTAGTAGTATAGGCCTGGGCTCTCCCTATGGCTACACCTTC